The 30 T cell receptor beta chains reported below all come from one sample, sequenced in a study of response to subunit inactivated influenza vaccine. TCRdb itself ran the RT-PCR reads through MiXCR, one entry per CDR3 protein. The table records hundreds of thousands of distinct CDR3 sequences, roughly 8.2% of them present only once. Specimen: PBMCs from blood, collected around 25 months after vaccination. These receptors were collected from a man between 50 and 69 years old who received an inactivated influenza vaccine.

This clonotype was observed a few times. The J gene is TRBJ2-1, the V gene TRBV3-1, with 12 bases lining up with TRBD2. Germline loops: CDR1 LGHDT, CDR2 YNNKEL (reference sequence). This CDR3 contains 16 residues. V shed 4 bases and J 6 bases; nucleotides not matched to a gene: 7. The CDR3 loop reads CASSPRSTSGSNEQFF. CDR3 DNA sequence: TGTGCCAGCAGCCCCAGATCGACTAGCGGGAGCAATGAGCAGTTCTTC.

This clonotype was seen repeatedly, ten times or more. The chain employs TRBV28 and TRBJ1-2, with unresolved D. V lost 5 bases and J lost 2, with 15 bases in between. The CDR3 runs 15 residues. CDR1 and CDR2 (germline): MDHEN, SYDVKM. The CDR3 region is CASSGTRALNYGYTF. For the CDR3, the DNA is TGTGCCAGCAGTGGAACCCGGGCCCTCAACTATGGCTACACCTTC.

This clonotype was seen a few times. The gene calls are TRBV4-1 and TRBJ2-2, with D tentatively TRBD1 or TRBD2 (5 bases each). Germline lookup yields CDR1 MGHRA and CDR2 YSYEKL. The CDR3 loop spans 15 amino acids. V was trimmed by 2 bases and J by 1 base, leaving 8 bases between them. CDR3 loop: CASSQQRGNTGELFF. In DNA, the CDR3 is TGCGCCAGCAGCCAACAGAGGGGGAACACCGGGGAGCTGTTTTTT.

This clonotype was recorded at least ten times. The V and J genes are TRBV24-1 and TRBJ2-1; D call uncertain. CDR1 is KGHDR, CDR2 SFDVKD, per germline. Trimming left V 4 bases short and J 2 bases short, with 8 bases between. The CDR3 covers 14 residues. The chain's CDR3 is CATSEGVPYNEQFF. For the CDR3, the DNA is TGTGCCACCAGTGAGGGCGTCCCCTACAATGAGCAGTTCTTC.

This clonotype was counted only a few times. The chain combines TRBV7-9 with TRBJ2-3; D uncertain. This CDR3 region has 16 residues. Trimming pared 2 bases from V and 4 bases from J, leaving 16 bases between. The germline gives CDR1 SEHNR, CDR2 FQNEAQ (reference sequence). CDR3 region: CASSLLGVYVSDTQYF. The CDR3 nucleotides read TGTGCCAGCAGCTTACTTGGGGTGTACGTTTCAGATACGCAGTATTTT.

This chain links TRBV29-1 with TRBJ1-4; D is unclear. This CDR3 region has 15 residues. Germline values: CDR1 SQVTM, CDR2 ANQGSEA. V gave up 5 bases and J gave up 0 bases, with 13 bases separating them. Here the CDR3 reads CSVRDGLATNEKLFF. CDR3 nucleotide sequence: TGCAGCGTTAGAGATGGGCTTGCAACTAATGAAAAACTGTTTTTT.

This clonotype turned up a few times. The rearrangement uses TRBV12-3 or TRBV12-4 and TRBJ2-7, with TRBD2 identical over 14 bases. After removal of 5 bases from V and 2 bases from J, the junction contained 2 bases not matched to a gene. The length of the CDR3 is 15 residues. The chain's CDR3 is CASSRGLAGAYEQYF. CDR3 bases: TGTGCCAGCAGTCGGGGACTAGCGGGGGCCTACGAGCAGTACTTC.

This clonotype was picked up many times. The rearrangement joins TRBV10-3 to TRBJ2-2; D unclear. Per germline, CDR1 ENHRY and CDR2 SYGVKD. Trimming shortened V by 6 bases and J by 0 bases, and 17 bases separated the two germline ends. The CDR3 is 17 amino acids. The CDR3 here is CAIREPGLLSNTGELFF. Written as DNA, the CDR3 is TGTGCCATCAGGGAGCCGGGCCTACTTTCGAACACCGGGGAGCTGTTTTTT.

This clonotype was found many times. The rearrangement uses TRBV6-6 and TRBJ1-2; D is perhaps TRBD1 (5 bases). Germline V gives CDR1 MNHNY, CDR2 SVGAGI (reference sequence). CDR3 length: 12 amino acids. V was clipped by 6 bases and J by 4 bases, with 9 bases between them. The CDR3 bases are TGTGCCAGCAGCAGGGTTACCTATGGCTACACCTTC. Its protein is CASSRVTYGYTF.

This chain joins TRBV10-3 and TRBJ2-3; TRBD1 aligns across 7 bases. The CDR3 covers 17 residues. Germline V gene lookup returns CDR1 ENHRY and CDR2 SYGVKD. V lost 4 bases, J lost 0 bases, and 10 bases stayed unmatched. CDR3 protein: CAISGPTGAVSTDTQYF. For the CDR3, the DNA is TGTGCCATCAGTGGCCCCACAGGGGCCGTAAGCACAGATACGCAGTATTTT.

There are a few counts of this clonotype. The chain carries TRBV28 and TRBJ2-7, with D possibly being TRBD2 (6 bases). CDR1 MDHEN and CDR2 SYDVKM come from the germline V gene. The ends were cut back, 4 bases at V and 4 bases at J, with 17 bases in the middle. CDR3 length: 15 residues. The CDR3 region is CASSSHRDGGYEQYF. In nucleotides, the CDR3 is TGTGCCAGCAGTTCCCACCGGGACGGGGGATACGAGCAGTACTTC.

This clonotype was counted ten times or more. This chain uses TRBV5-5 with TRBJ2-7; D unresolved. V was trimmed by 1 base and J by 4 bases, leaving 9 bases between them. The CDR3 has 13 amino acids. Germline V gives CDR1 SGHKS, CDR2 YYEKEE (reference sequence). The CDR3 nucleotides read TGTGCCAGCAGCTTGAGGTCGATGTACGAGCAGTACTTC. Amino acids: CASSLRSMYEQYF.

The chain carries TRBV10-3 and TRBJ2-1; D is unclear. The germline V gene has CDR1 ENHRY and CDR2 SYGVKD. V was pared by 0 bases and J by 10 bases, with 7 bases between. The CDR3 consists of 12 residues. CDR3 in DNA: TGTGCCATCAGTGAGTCTGTTGGGGAGCAGTTCTTC. Residues: CAISESVGEQFF.

The rearrangement uses TRBV7-9 and TRBJ2-7; D unclear. Germline V lookup: CDR1 SEHNR, CDR2 FQNEAQ (reference sequence). The V and J ends lost 3 bases and 0 bases respectively, with 9 bases between them. This CDR3 region has 14 residues. This CDR3 is CASSFDFTSYEQYF. CDR3 in DNA: TGTGCCAGCAGCTTTGACTTTACCTCCTACGAGCAGTACTTC. The whole variable domain, remainder taken from reference TRBV7-9 and TRBJ2-7, is DTGVSQNPRHKITKRGQNVTFRCDPISEHNRLYWYRQTLGQGPEFLTYFQNEAQLEKSRLLSDRFSAERPKGSFSTLEIQRTEQGDSAMYLCASSFDFTSYEQYFGPGTRLTVT.

Of note for this clonotype: The junction differs from germline at one of its ends, possibly a read error. The chain is built from TRBV7-7 and TRBJ2-7; 7 positions agree with TRBD2. Per germline, CDR1 SSHAT and CDR2 FNYEAQ (reference sequence). This CDR3 comprises 15 residues. Written as DNA, the CDR3 is TGTGCTAGCAGCCTTGGGGACTACGGGGCCTCCGAGCAGTACTTC. This translates into CASSLGDYGASEQYF.

The sample holds many counts of this clonotype. The chain carries TRBV12-3 or TRBV12-4 and TRBJ2-1; TRBD1 is a possible D gene (5 bases). CDR3 length: 12 amino acids. The V gene lost 2 bases and the J gene lost 8 bases, with 7 bases spanning the gap. The CDR3 DNA follows: TGTGCCAGCAGTTTATGGGGCGATGAGCAGTTCTTC. It translates to CASSLWGDEQFF.

The chain recombines TRBV12-3 or TRBV12-4 with TRBJ1-1; D unclear. V was cut by 6 bases and J by 2 bases, with 10 bases left in between. The CDR3 is 13 amino acids. The DNA of the CDR3 is TGTGCCAGCAGGGGGTTGGTAAACACTGAAGCTTTCTTT. This translates into CASRGLVNTEAFF.

The rearrangement links TRBV13 to TRBJ2-5; no firm D call. CDR1 PRHDT and CDR2 FYEKMQ come from the germline V gene (reference sequence). Trimming took off 0 bases at V and 5 bases at J, with 10 bases between the two ends. The CDR3 length is 14 residues. In DNA, the CDR3 is TGTGCCAGCAGCTTAGGGGCGGTGATGGAGACCCAGTACTTC. Translation gives CASSLGAVMETQYF.

This clonotype was found many times. The chain employs TRBV7-2 and TRBJ2-3; no firm D call. Germline V gives CDR1 SGHTA, CDR2 FQGNSA. V was cut by 6 bases and J by 3 bases, with 7 bases left in between. The CDR3 runs 12 residues. The CDR3 region has the DNA TGTGCCAGCAGTTTCATAACAGATACGCAGTATTTT. Residues: CASSFITDTQYF. Variable domain in full (rest from reference TRBV7-2 and TRBJ2-3): GAGVSQSPSNKVTEKGKDVELRCDPISGHTALYWYRQSLGQGLEFLIYFQGNSAPDKSGLPSDRFSAERTGGSVSTLTIQRTQQEDSAVYLCASSFITDTQYFGPGTRLTVL.

V is TRBV7-9 and J is TRBJ2-7; D tentatively fits TRBD1 or TRBD2 (5 bases each). V was trimmed by 7 bases and J by 2 bases, leaving 9 bases between them. The CDR3 has 12 amino acids. Germline V gene sequence: CDR1 SEHNR, CDR2 FQNEAQ (reference sequence). The CDR3 nucleotides read TGTGCCAGCACAGGGACCCCCTACGAGCAGTACTTC. This encodes CASTGTPYEQYF. The full variable domain, rest sourced from reference TRBV7-9 and TRBJ2-7, is DTGVSQNPRHKITKRGQNVTFRCDPISEHNRLYWYRQTLGQGPEFLTYFQNEAQLEKSRLLSDRFSAERPKGSFSTLEIQRTEQGDSAMYLCASTGTPYEQYFGPGTRLTVT.

This clonotype was detected only a few times. The V and J genes are TRBV3-1 and TRBJ1-2; 10 bases are shared with TRBD1. The V and J ends lost 4 bases and 8 bases, in that order; junction bases with no gene match: 7. The CDR3 runs to 14 residues. CDR1 and CDR2 from the germline V gene are LGHDT and YNNKEL (reference sequence). CDR3 protein: CASSPTGGASGYTF. The CDR3 DNA follows: TGTGCCAGCAGCCCGACAGGGGGCGCGAGCGGCTACACCTTC. Filled out from reference TRBV3-1 and TRBJ1-2, the complete variable domain reads DTAVSQTPKYLVTQMGNDKSIKCEQNLGHDTMYWYKQDSKKFLKIMFSYNNKELIINETVPNRFSPKSPDKAHLNLHINSLELGDSAVYFCASSPTGGASGYTFGSGTRLTVV.

The J gene is TRBJ2-5, the V gene TRBV11-2; D may be TRBD2 (6 bases). Germline V gene sequence: CDR1 SGHAT, CDR2 FQNNGV. The ends were cut back, 5 bases at V and 4 bases at J, with 29 bases in the middle. CDR3 length: 19 amino acids. The CDR3 DNA reads TGTGCCAGCAGCCGACCCTGGGGTTCGAAGCGCCACGGGAGAGAGACCCAGTACTTC. Residues: CASSRPWGSKRHGRETQYF. The complete variable domain, with remaining parts taken from reference TRBV11-2 and TRBJ2-5, reads EAGVAQSPRYKIIEKRQSVAFWCNPISGHATLYWYQQILGQGPKLLIQFQNNGVVDDSQLPKDRFSAERLKGVDSTLKIQPAKLEDSAVYLCASSRPWGSKRHGRETQYFGPGTRLLVL.

This clonotype was counted only a few times. The chain couples TRBV10-3 to TRBJ2-1; TRBD2 aligns across 9 bases. Germline V lookup: CDR1 ENHRY, CDR2 SYGVKD. V gave up 4 bases and J gave up 8 bases; unmatched junction bases: 6. The CDR3 length is 14 residues. CDR3 DNA sequence: TGTGCCATCAGTGGTGGGACTAGCTTCGATGAGCAGTTCTTC. It encodes CAISGGTSFDEQFF.

The CDR3 DNA reads as TGTGCCAGCAGCCAAATAGCGGGGGGGTCCTACAATGAGCAGTTCTTC. It is translated as CASSQIAGGSYNEQFF. This chain connects TRBV4-2 to TRBJ2-1; the match to TRBD2 covers 11 bases. The J segment lost 1 base and the V segment lost 2 bases, leaving 1 base of the junction unmatched. The CDR3 totals 16 residues. Looked up from germline, CDR1 is LGHNA and CDR2 is YNFKEQ.

Only a few counts were recorded for this clonotype. J is TRBJ2-2 and V is TRBV29-1; perhaps TRBD1 as D (5 bases). Between the trimmed V and J ends, which lost 4 bases and 0 bases, there was a span of 6 bases. This CDR3 spans 13 amino acids. Germline CDR1 and CDR2: SQVTM and ANQGSEA. The chain's CDR3 is CSVGQTNTGELFF. In DNA, the CDR3 is TGCAGCGTTGGACAGACGAACACCGGGGAGCTGTTTTTT.

This chain links TRBV27 with TRBJ2-2, with 10 bases that match TRBD2. V shed 4 bases and J 2 bases; nucleotides not matched to a gene: 10. The CDR3 consists of 18 residues. Germline V CDR1 and CDR2: MNHEY, SMNVEV (reference sequence). CDR3 nucleotides: TGTGCCAGCAGTTCCCAAACATCACTAGCGGGAAACACCGGGGAGCTGTTTTTT. Its protein product is CASSSQTSLAGNTGELFF.

The V gene is TRBV5-6, the J gene TRBJ1-2, with TRBD1 matching 9 bases. V was pared by 3 bases and J by 7 bases, with 10 bases of the junction left unmatched. This CDR3 has 15 residues. Germline loops: CDR1 SGHDT, CDR2 YYEEEE. The CDR3 loop is CASSSMDRGYSGYTF. The DNA for the CDR3 is TGTGCCAGCAGCTCAATGGACAGGGGTTACTCTGGCTACACCTTC.

The rearrangement links TRBV20-1 to TRBJ1-2; D not certain. The ends were cut back, 0 bases at V and 8 bases at J, with 13 bases in the middle. This CDR3 has 13 amino acids. CDR1 and CDR2 (germline): DFQATT, SNEGSKA (reference sequence). The CDR3 protein is CSARDRGPEGYTF. Written as DNA, the CDR3 is TGCAGTGCTAGAGACCGGGGTCCCGAGGGCTACACCTTC.

This clonotype was counted only a few times. V usage is TRBV5-6 and J usage is TRBJ2-3; 9 positions agree with TRBD1. The trim removed 2 bases at V and 4 bases at J, leaving 2 bases unmatched. CDR1 and CDR2 from the germline V gene are SGHDT and YYEEEE. The CDR3 loop spans 14 amino acids. CDR3 in amino acids: CASSFGTGSDTQYF. CDR3 DNA sequence: TGTGCCAGCAGCTTCGGGACAGGGTCAGATACGCAGTATTTT. The full variable domain, its missing parts supplied by reference TRBV5-6 and TRBJ2-3, is DAGVTQSPTHLIKTRGQQVTLRCSPKSGHDTVSWYQQALGQGPQFIFQYYEEEERQRGNFPDRFSGHQFPNYSSELNVNALLLGDSALYLCASSFGTGSDTQYFGPGTRLTVL.

The rearrangement uses TRBV29-1 and TRBJ2-2, with a possible D match to TRBD1 (6 bases). Germline CDR1 is SQVTM and CDR2 is ANQGSEA. This CDR3 is built from 12 residues. Between the trimmed V and J ends, which lost 5 bases and 3 bases, there was a span of 7 bases. The CDR3 loop is CSVHRDTGELFF. CDR3 nucleotides: TGCAGCGTTCACAGGGACACCGGGGAGCTGTTTTTT.